One sample yielded the 20 T cell receptor beta chains listed below, sequenced in a study of cytomegalovirus exposure and HLA in healthy donors. Both 60 Vbeta primers and 13 Jbeta primers went into the PCR. Using immunoSEQ multiplex PCR, the repertoire was profiled, and TCRdb retains in-frame clones only, with some absent. The table shows 170,000 or so clones, with 70% to 80% occurring only once. The sample comprised PBMCs. These receptor sequences come from a woman aged 25 to 39 in good health and CMV-seropositive.

The V call is TRBV21-1, the J call TRBJ1-2; the table's D gene call, TRBD1, was not cross checked with the DNA. TRBV21-1 is assigned pseudogene status. The CDR3 runs 14 residues. The CDR3 nucleotides read TGTGCCAGCAGCCTTTACCGACAGCTCTATGGCTACACCTTC. Its translation: CASSLYRQLYGYTF.

This clone was seen only a few times. V gene TRBV11-3 combines with J gene TRBJ1-3; 9 nucleotides agree with TRBD1. V dropped 5 bases and J dropped 1; count of bases not matched to a gene: 3. This CDR3 has 15 amino acids. The germline V gene encodes CDR1 SGHNT and CDR2 YENEEA. CDR3 DNA sequence: TGTGCCAGCAGCGCCGACAGGGGGTCTGGAAACACCATATATTTT. Amino acids: CASSADRGSGNTIYF.

V and J are TRBV19 and TRBJ1-4; D unclear. Trimming stripped 5 bases from V and 4 bases from J, with 8 bases between. CDR1 LNHDA and CDR2 SQIVND come from the germline V gene (reference sequence). The CDR3 extends over 13 amino acids. The CDR3 region is CASSEPNNEKLFF. CDR3 nucleotides: TGTGCCAGTAGTGAGCCGAATAATGAAAAACTGTTTTTT.

This chain uses TRBV2 with TRBJ1-2, with a tentative D call TRBD1 (5 bases). Germline V gives CDR1 SNHLY, CDR2 FYNNEI. CDR3 size: 15 residues. V was pared by 2 bases and J by 4 bases, with 14 bases between. Here the CDR3 reads CASSEIPGGAYGYTF. DNA for the CDR3: TGTGCCAGCAGTGAAATTCCCGGCGGGGCCTATGGCTACACCTTC.

The rearrangement uses TRBV6-5 and TRBJ1-1; TRBD1 is a possible D gene (6 bases). Germline V gene sequence: CDR1 MNHEY, CDR2 SVGAGI. V was clipped by 5 bases and J by 1 base, with 11 bases between them. CDR3 size: 14 residues. For the CDR3, the DNA is TGTGCCAGCAGTACCAACAGGGAGAACACTGAAGCTTTCTTT. Its protein is CASSTNRENTEAFF.

The rearrangement joins TRBV28 to TRBJ2-1; TRBD2 agrees at 10 bases. V lost 5 bases to trimming and J lost 4 bases; unmatched junction nucleotides: 8. Per germline, CDR1 MDHEN and CDR2 SYDVKM. The CDR3 totals 16 residues. CDR3: CASSRKTSGLYNEQFF. The CDR3, as DNA: TGTGCCAGCAGTAGGAAGACTAGCGGGTTATACAATGAGCAGTTCTTC.

The chain couples TRBV18 to TRBJ1-3, with TRBD1 matching 8 bases. CDR1 and CDR2 (germline): KGHSH, LQKENI. The trim removed 6 bases at V and 0 bases at J, leaving 7 bases unmatched. This CDR3 contains 16 residues. In DNA form, the CDR3 reads TGTGCCAGCTCGTCAGGGGGCCGGGGCTCTGGAAACACCATATATTTT. Amino acids: CASSSGGRGSGNTIYF.

The DNA for the CDR3 is TGTGCCAGCAGCTTGCCCGGACTAGCGAAGGACAATGAGCAGTTCTTC. It yields the protein CASSLPGLAKDNEQFF. The chain combines TRBV5-8 with TRBJ2-1, with 9 positions matching TRBD2. The V gene's germline CDR1 is SGHTS and CDR2 YDEGEE. This CDR3 comprises 16 residues. Germline trimming cut 1 base from V and 5 bases from J; bases unmatched to any gene: 7.

This clone was recorded only once. As DNA, the CDR3 is TGTGCCAGCAGCTTAGAGCGGACAGTGGAGGAGCAGTACTTC. This codes for CASSLERTVEEQYF. V is TRBV7-9 and J is TRBJ2-7, with D perhaps TRBD1 (6 bases). Germline V gene sequence: CDR1 SEHNR, CDR2 FQNEAQ (reference sequence). The CDR3 extends over 14 amino acids. Between the trimmed V and J ends, which lost 1 base and 7 bases, there was a span of 14 bases.

The chain carries TRBV15 and TRBJ2-6, with D unresolved. Trimming cost V 0 bases and J 0 bases, with 6 bases left between them. The CDR3 extends over 16 amino acids. CDR1 is LNHNV and CDR2 is YYDKDF in the germline V gene (reference sequence). CDR3 region: CATSREWASGANVLTF. CDR3 sequence (DNA): TGTGCCACCAGCAGAGAATGGGCCTCTGGGGCCAACGTCCTGACTTTC. Together with reference TRBV15 and TRBJ2-6, the CDR3 gives the full variable domain: DAMVIQNPRYQVTQFGKPVTLSCSQTLNHNVMYWYQQKSSQAPKLLFHYYDKDFNNEADTPDNFQSRRPNTSFCFLDIRSPGLGDTAMYLCATSREWASGANVLTFGAGSRLTVL.

Turning to this clone: Distinct nucleotide sequences in the sample also encode this CDR3. This chain uses TRBV5-1 with TRBJ2-1, with 16 bases matching TRBD2. The germline gives CDR1 SGHRS, CDR2 YFSETQ. The CDR3 extends over 15 amino acids. The trim removed 2 bases at V and 8 bases at J, leaving 1 base unmatched. DNA for the CDR3: TGCGCCAGCAGCTTAGGGACTAGCGGGAGGGATGAGCAGTTCTTC. This translates into CASSLGTSGRDEQFF.

This chain connects TRBV5-1 to TRBJ2-7; 8 bases agree with TRBD2. The CDR3 is made up of 19 amino acids. Per germline, CDR1 SGHRS and CDR2 YFSETQ. J was trimmed by 2 bases and V by 4 bases; bases with no gene match: 20. The CDR3 sequence is CASSILPGLDGTYTYEQYF. The CDR3 DNA is TGCGCCAGCAGCATCCTGCCGGGACTAGACGGAACCTATACCTACGAGCAGTACTTC.

CDR3 in DNA: TGTGCTAGTGGTTTGGGAACACAGCAGTATAGCAATCAGCCCCAGCATTTT. Translated, it gives CASGLGTQQYSNQPQHF. The rearrangement uses TRBV12-5 and TRBJ1-5; D gene ambiguous. The V gene's germline CDR1 is LGHNT and CDR2 FRNRAP. V lost 1 base, J lost 0 bases, and 13 bases lay in between. The CDR3 is 17 amino acids.

The chain has TRBV27 and TRBJ2-3; TRBD1 is a possible D gene (6 bases). V gave up 6 bases and J gave up 0 bases, with 19 bases separating them. Germline CDR1 MNHEY, CDR2 SMNVEV (reference sequence). This CDR3 has 17 residues. CDR3 amino acids: CASRERGNGPSTDTQYF. As DNA, the CDR3 is TGTGCCAGCAGAGAGAGGGGGAATGGTCCTAGCACAGATACGCAGTATTTT.

The chain is built from TRBV10-3 and TRBJ2-1; 12 bases agree with TRBD2. CDR3 size: 14 residues. V dropped 9 bases and J dropped 6; count of bases not matched to a gene: 6. Germline assignment: CDR1 ENHRY and CDR2 SYGVKD. CDR3 loop: CAIQTSGRGNEQFF. CDR3 coding DNA: TGTGCCATACAGACTAGCGGGAGAGGCAATGAGCAGTTCTTC.

In this sample, this clone turned up a few times. The rearrangement links TRBV6-7 to TRBJ2-2, with 11 nucleotides matching TRBD1. TRBV6-7 is an ORF for which the function is uncertain. The CDR3 loop spans 16 amino acids. The junction had 6 bases not matched to a gene; V was cut back by 5 bases and J by 4 bases. The CDR3 is CASSRGQGESTGELFF. The CDR3 nucleotides read TGTGCCAGCAGTAGGGGACAGGGGGAGAGCACCGGGGAGCTGTTTTTT.

The V gene is TRBV30, the J gene TRBJ2-7, with D unclear. CDR1 and CDR2 (germline): GTSNPN, SVGIG (reference sequence). CDR3 size: 11 residues. Trimming left V 0 bases short and J 5 bases short, with 5 bases between. The CDR3 sequence is CAWSVRDEQYF. The CDR3 nucleotides read TGTGCCTGGAGTGTACGGGACGAGCAGTACTTC.

CDR3 protein: CASSAGTGYNEQFF. CDR3 DNA: TGTGCCAGCTCCGCCGGGACAGGTTACAATGAGCAGTTCTTC. This rearrangement joins TRBV9 to TRBJ2-1; 8 positions match TRBD1. Trimming removed 7 bases from V and 4 bases from J; junction bases left unmatched: 7. There are 14 residues in the CDR3. Per germline, CDR1 SGDLS and CDR2 YYNGEE.

This clone showed up just a few times. The chain is built from TRBV12-5 and TRBJ2-7, with TRBD1 matching 8 bases. V lost 1 base, J lost 5 bases, and 4 bases stayed unmatched. The CDR3 is made up of 14 amino acids. Per the germline V gene, CDR1 is LGHNT and CDR2 is FRNRAP. The CDR3 DNA is TGTGCTAGTGGTTTGGGCCAGGGGGCTAACGAGCAGTACTTC. Its translation is CASGLGQGANEQYF.

This clone was recorded only once. The V and J genes are TRBV9 and TRBJ2-2; TRBD1 might be the D (6 bases). The CDR3 is 16 amino acids. CDR1 SGDLS and CDR2 YYNGEE come from the germline V gene. V shed 0 bases and J shed 3 bases, with 12 bases lying between them. This CDR3 reads CASSVAGGFDTGELFF. The CDR3 DNA sequence: TGTGCCAGCAGCGTAGCTGGGGGCTTCGACACCGGGGAGCTGTTTTTT.